The rows below give T cell receptor beta chains drawn from one sample of a study of blood T cell repertoires in COVID-19. Sequencing was performed with immunoSEQ multiplex PCR; in TCRdb, only in-frame clones are kept and a portion is missing. The sample has around 200,000 clones, 80% to 90% seen once; the top ten hold approximately 10%. Specimen: peripheral blood. Every receptor here comes from a human donor with active or convalescent COVID-19. The donor label of this sample is uncertain. The CDR3 runs from the conserved cysteine through the conserved F or W. A D gene is named only where the DNA matches it firmly. Only some rows state a clone size, as once, few, many or a class for expanded clones.

clone_size j_call d_call v_call cdr3_aa cdr3_nt
. TRBJ2-4 . TRBV9 CASRLSQQEGGVAKNIQYF TGTGCCAGCAGGCTTAGCCAACAAGAGGGCGGGGTAGCCAAAAACATTCAGTACTTC
. TRBJ1-2 . TRBV28 CASSRANYGYTF TGTGCCAGCAGTCGAGCGAACTATGGCTACACCTTC
once TRBJ2-7 TRBD2 TRBV24-1 CATSDLPSGTSGNEQYF TGTGCCACCAGTGATTTGCCTAGCGGGACTAGCGGTAACGAGCAGTACTTC
. TRBJ2-7 . TRBV7-9 CASSSGHYEQYF TGTGCCAGCAGCTCCGGACACTACGAGCAGTACTTC
many TRBJ2-1 . TRBV5-5 CASSLVWGAYNEQFF TGTGCCAGCAGCTTGGTATGGGGCGCCTACAATGAGCAGTTCTTC
. TRBJ1-5 . TRBV4-3 CASSQKSGINQPQHF TGCGCCAGCAGCCAAAAATCGGGGATCAATCAGCCCCAGCATTTT
. TRBJ2-2 . TRBV18 CASSPTLAGGTGELFF TGTGCCAGCTCACCTACCCTGGCGGGTGGAACCGGGGAGCTGTTTTTT
. TRBJ2-1 TRBD2 TRBV3-1/TRBV3-2 CASSQGLAGGHNEQFF TGTGCCAGCAGCCAGGGACTAGCGGGGGGGCACAATGAGCAGTTCTTC
. TRBJ2-3 TRBD1 TRBV19 CASRNVLAHRDSPIDTQYF TGTGCCAGTAGGAATGTCCTTGCCCACCGGGACAGCCCAATTGATACGCAGTATTTT
. TRBJ1-1 . TRBV5-1 CASSLVPGVNTEAFF TGCGCCAGCAGCTTGGTTCCGGGAGTGAACACTGAAGCTTTCTTT
. TRBJ1-2 TRBD1 TRBV19 CAAQGQTNYGYTF TGTGCAGCCCAGGGACAGACTAACTATGGCTACACCTTC
. TRBJ2-5 TRBD1 TRBV25-1 CASSERGPSGTKETQYF TGTGCCAGCAGTGAAAGGGGGCCGAGCGGAACTAAAGAGACCCAGTACTTC
. TRBJ2-7 . TRBV19 CASSIARPYEQYF TGTGCCAGTAGTATCGCGCGGCCCTACGAGCAGTACTTC
. TRBJ2-5 TRBD2 TRBV28 CATIQAGGQETQYF TGTGCCACCATCCAAGCGGGGGGTCAAGAGACCCAGTACTTC
. TRBJ2-7 TRBD2 TRBV20-1 CSASAGASGGSYEQYF TGCAGTGCTAGTGCGGGGGCTAGCGGGGGATCCTACGAGCAGTACTTC
. TRBJ2-2 . TRBV24-1 CATLDRQSNTGELFF TGTGCCACCCTAGACAGGCAATCGAACACCGGGGAGCTGTTTTTT
. TRBJ1-5 . TRBV4-2 CASSQDHPRGNQPQHF TGTGCCAGCAGCCAAGACCATCCTAGAGGCAATCAGCCCCAGCATTTT
. TRBJ2-7 . TRBV6-2/TRBV6-3 CASSPFGGGSYEQYF TGTGCCAGCAGCCCTTTTGGAGGAGGCTCCTACGAGCAGTACTTC
. TRBJ1-2 . TRBV11-3 CASSLDRVLLGWNYGYTF TGTGCCAGCAGCTTAGACAGGGTCCTACTGGGCTGGAACTATGGCTACACCTTC
. TRBJ2-7 . TRBV7-9 CASSLGGTSYEQYF TGTGCCAGCAGCTTAGGTGGGACATCCTACGAGCAGTACTTC
. TRBJ2-3 TRBD2 TRBV28 CASSLLAGIHTQYF TGTGCCAGCAGTTTGCTAGCGGGAATACATACGCAGTATTTT
. TRBJ2-6 . TRBV6-6 CASSYSTAGANVLTF TGTGCCAGCAGTTACTCGACTGCTGGGGCCAACGTCCTGACTTTC
once TRBJ2-5 . TRBV4-3 CASSPSELPQIQYF TGCGCCAGCAGCCCCAGCGAGTTACCGCAGATCCAGTACTTC
. TRBJ2-3 . TRBV13 CASSPSLAGDTDTQYF TGTGCCAGCAGCCCAAGCTTAGCCGGGGACACAGATACGCAGTATTTT
. TRBJ1-1 . TRBV19 CASSQMFMNTEAFF TGTGCCAGTAGTCAGATGTTCATGAACACTGAAGCTTTCTTT
. TRBJ1-3 . TRBV20-1 CSASRGNTIYF TGCAGTGCTAGCAGAGGAAACACCATATATTTT